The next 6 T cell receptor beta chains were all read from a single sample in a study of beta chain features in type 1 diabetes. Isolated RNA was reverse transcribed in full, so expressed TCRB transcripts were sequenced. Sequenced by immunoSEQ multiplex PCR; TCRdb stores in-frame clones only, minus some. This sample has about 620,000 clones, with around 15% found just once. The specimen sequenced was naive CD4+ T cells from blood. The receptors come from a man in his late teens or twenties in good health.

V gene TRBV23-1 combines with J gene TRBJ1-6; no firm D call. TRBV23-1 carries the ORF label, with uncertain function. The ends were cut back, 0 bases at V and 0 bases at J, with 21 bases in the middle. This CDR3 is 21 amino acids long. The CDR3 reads CASSQSCLSAFLSSYNSPLHF. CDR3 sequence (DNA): TGCGCCAGCAGTCAATCATGCTTGTCAGCTTTCTTGAGCTCCTATAATTCACCCCTCCACTTT.

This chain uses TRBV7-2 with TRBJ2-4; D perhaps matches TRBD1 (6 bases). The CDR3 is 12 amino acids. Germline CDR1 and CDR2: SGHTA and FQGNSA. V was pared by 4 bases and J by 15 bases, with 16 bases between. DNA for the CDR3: TGTGCCAGCAGCTCCCTGAGAGGGGGAACGTACTTC. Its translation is CASSSLRGGTYF.

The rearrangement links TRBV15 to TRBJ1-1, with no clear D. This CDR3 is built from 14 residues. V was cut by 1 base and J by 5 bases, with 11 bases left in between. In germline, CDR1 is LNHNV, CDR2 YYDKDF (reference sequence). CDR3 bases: TGTGCCACCAGCAGAGTCCTAGAAGGGACTGAAGCTTTCTTT. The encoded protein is CATSRVLEGTEAFF.

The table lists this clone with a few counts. Written as DNA, the CDR3 is TGTGCCAGCAGCATAACGCTTCTGTACCAAGAGACCCAGTACTTC. It encodes CASSITLLYQETQYF. The rearrangement uses TRBV28 and TRBJ2-5; D is uncertain. Germline V gives CDR1 MDHEN, CDR2 SYDVKM. V was cut by 6 bases and J by 0 bases, with 14 bases left in between. The CDR3 is 15 residues long. The complete variable domain, with remaining parts taken from reference TRBV28 and TRBJ2-5, reads DVKVTQSSRYLVKRTGEKVFLECVQDMDHENMFWYRQDPGLGLRLIYFSYDVKMKEKGDIPEGYSVSREKKERFSLILESASTNQTSMYLCASSITLLYQETQYFGPGTRLLVL.

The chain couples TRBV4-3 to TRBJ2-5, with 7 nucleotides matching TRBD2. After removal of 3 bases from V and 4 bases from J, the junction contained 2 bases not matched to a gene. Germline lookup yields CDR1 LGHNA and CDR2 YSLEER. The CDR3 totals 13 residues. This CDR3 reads CASSQGLIETQYF. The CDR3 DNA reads TGCGCCAGCAGCCAGGGACTAATAGAGACCCAGTACTTC.

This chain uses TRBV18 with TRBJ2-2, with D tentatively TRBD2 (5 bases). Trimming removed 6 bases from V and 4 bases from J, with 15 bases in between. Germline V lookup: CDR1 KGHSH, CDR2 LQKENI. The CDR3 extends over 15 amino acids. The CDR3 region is CASSLGGPGTGELFF. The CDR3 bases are TGTGCCAGCTCGCTCGGAGGACCGGGCACCGGGGAGCTGTTTTTT.